What follows describes a single TCR beta chain. The sample is drawn from a study of blood T cell repertoires in COVID-19. On the study more broadly: Both acute and convalescent COVID-19 samples were obtained from the United States, Italy and Spain.

Profiled with immunoSEQ multiplex PCR; TCRdb holds only in-frame clones, not every one. The data show 250,000 to 300,000 clones, 83% seen once. Trimming removed 0 bases at V and 4 bases at J, with 21 bases between. CDR3 size: 18 residues. Looked up from germline, CDR1 is SGHTA and CDR2 is FQGNSA. Sequencing was carried out using peripheral blood. The chain joins TRBV7-2 to TRBJ2-5; tentatively, D is TRBD2 (5 bases). This TCR was sampled from a man older than 75 with acute or convalescent COVID-19. In DNA form, the CDR3 reads TGTGCCAGCAGCTTAGCCTCATCGACGGGGTCCCGTCCAGAGACCCAGTACTTC. Its translation: CASSLASSTGSRPETQYF. Variable domain in full (rest from reference TRBV7-2 and TRBJ2-5): GAGVSQSPSNKVTEKGKDVELRCDPISGHTALYWYRQSLGQGLEFLIYFQGNSAPDKSGLPSDRFSAERTGGSVSTLTIQRTQQEDSAVYLCASSLASSTGSRPETQYFGPGTRLLVL.